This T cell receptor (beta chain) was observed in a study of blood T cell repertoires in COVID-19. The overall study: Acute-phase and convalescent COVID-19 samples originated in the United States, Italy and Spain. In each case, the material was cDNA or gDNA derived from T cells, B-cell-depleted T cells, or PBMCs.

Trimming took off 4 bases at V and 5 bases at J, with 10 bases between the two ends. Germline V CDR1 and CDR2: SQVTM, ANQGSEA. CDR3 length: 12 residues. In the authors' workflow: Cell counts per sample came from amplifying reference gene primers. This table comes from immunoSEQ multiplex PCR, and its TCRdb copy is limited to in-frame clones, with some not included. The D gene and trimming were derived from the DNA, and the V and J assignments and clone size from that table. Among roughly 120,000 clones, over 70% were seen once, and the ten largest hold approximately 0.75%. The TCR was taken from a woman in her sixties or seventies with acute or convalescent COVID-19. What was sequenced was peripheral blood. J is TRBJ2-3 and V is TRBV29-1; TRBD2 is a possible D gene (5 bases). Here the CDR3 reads CSVVLAGDTQYF. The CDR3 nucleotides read TGCAGCGTTGTCCTAGCCGGAGATACGCAGTATTTT.